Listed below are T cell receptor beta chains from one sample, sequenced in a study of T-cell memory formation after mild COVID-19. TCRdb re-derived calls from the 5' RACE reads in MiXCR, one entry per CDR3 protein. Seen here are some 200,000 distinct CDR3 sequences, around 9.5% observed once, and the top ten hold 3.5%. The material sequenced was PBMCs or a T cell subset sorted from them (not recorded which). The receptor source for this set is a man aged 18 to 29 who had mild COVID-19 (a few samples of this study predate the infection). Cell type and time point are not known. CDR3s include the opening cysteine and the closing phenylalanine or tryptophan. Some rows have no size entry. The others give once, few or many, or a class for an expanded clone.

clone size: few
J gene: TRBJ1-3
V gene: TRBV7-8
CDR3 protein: CASSLASGTIYF

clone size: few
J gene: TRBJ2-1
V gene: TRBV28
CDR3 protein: CASMRSGGHEQFF

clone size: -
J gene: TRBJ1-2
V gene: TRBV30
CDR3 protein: CAWNGPNYGYTF

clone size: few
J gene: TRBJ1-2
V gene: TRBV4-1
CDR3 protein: CASSQGTGFRGNYGYTF

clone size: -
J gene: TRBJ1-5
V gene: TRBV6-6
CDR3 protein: CASSYVGNQPQHF

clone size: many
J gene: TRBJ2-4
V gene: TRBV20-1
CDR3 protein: CSALAKNIQYF

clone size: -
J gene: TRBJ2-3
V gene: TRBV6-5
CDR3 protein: CASSYQGSGAGADTQYF

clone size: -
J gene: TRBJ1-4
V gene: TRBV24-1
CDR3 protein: CATSDRGNEKLFF

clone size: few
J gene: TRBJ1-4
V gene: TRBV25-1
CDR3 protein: CASSTATNEKLFF

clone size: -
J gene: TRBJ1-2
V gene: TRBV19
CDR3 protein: CASSIGGGYGYTF

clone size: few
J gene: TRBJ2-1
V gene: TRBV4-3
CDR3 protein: CASSPNGPWGSYNEQFF

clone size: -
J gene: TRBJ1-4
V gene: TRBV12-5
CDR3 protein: CASNVGWGWDCNEKLFF

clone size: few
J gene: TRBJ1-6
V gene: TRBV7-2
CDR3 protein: CASSKRRGYVNSPLHF

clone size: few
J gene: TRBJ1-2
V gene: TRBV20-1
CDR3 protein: CSARPPGAYGYTF

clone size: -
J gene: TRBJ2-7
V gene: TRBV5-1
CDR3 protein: CASSFTGGSSYEQYF

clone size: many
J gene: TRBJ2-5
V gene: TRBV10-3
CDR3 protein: CAIRSGGGDQETQYF

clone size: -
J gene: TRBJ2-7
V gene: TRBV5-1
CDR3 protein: CASSAGGSSYEQYF

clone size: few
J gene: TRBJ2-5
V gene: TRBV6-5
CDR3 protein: CASSQWTGLGETQYF

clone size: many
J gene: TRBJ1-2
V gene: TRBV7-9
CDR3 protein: CASTIGQGYGYTF

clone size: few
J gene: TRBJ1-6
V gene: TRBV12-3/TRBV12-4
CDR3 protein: CASSPDREYPPLHF

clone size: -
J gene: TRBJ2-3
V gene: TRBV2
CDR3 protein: CASSFERGRLPDTQYF

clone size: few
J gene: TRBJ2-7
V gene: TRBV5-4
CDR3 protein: CASSFGTSGYEQYF

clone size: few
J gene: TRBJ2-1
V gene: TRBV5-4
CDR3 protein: CASSLYRGTGGRNTYNEQFF

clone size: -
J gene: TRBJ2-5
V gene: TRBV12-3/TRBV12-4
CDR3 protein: CASSSSGQGTETQYF

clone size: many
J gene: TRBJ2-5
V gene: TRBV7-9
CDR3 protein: CASSLSSGVIQYF

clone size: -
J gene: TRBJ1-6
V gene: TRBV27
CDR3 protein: CASGDRGWNSPLHF

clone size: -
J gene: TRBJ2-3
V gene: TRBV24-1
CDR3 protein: CATSDQGQGMADTQYF

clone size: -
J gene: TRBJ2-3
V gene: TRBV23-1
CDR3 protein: CASSQVPTDTQYF

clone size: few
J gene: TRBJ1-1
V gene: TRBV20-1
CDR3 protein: CSLEKGDGNTEAFF

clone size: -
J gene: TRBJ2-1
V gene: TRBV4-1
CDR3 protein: CASSLWEGISNEQFF

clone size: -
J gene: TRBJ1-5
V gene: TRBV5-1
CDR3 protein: CASSPEGQGQPQHF

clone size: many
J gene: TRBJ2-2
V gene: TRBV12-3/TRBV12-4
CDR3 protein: CASRGLADAGELFF

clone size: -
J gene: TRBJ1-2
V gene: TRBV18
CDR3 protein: CASSPSGGADYGYTF

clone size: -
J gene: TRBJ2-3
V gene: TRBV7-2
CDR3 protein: CASSLTRVSTDTQYF

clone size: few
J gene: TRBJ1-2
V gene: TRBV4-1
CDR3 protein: CASSPYGWSGYTF

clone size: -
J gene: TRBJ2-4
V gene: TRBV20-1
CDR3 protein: CSATVAGENIQYF

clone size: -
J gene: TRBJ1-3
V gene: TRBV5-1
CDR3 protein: CASSLASGVLNTIYF

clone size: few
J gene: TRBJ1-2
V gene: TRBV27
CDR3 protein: CASSVGASYYGYTF

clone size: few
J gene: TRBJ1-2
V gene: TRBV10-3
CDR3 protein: CAIRGTGTNYGYTF

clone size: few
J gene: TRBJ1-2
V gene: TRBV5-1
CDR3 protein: CASSLGDGPYGYTF

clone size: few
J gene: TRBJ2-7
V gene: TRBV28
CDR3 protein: CASSTSAGPPLPEQYF

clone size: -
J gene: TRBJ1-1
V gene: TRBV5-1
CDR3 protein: CASSPLGLGTDSKAFF